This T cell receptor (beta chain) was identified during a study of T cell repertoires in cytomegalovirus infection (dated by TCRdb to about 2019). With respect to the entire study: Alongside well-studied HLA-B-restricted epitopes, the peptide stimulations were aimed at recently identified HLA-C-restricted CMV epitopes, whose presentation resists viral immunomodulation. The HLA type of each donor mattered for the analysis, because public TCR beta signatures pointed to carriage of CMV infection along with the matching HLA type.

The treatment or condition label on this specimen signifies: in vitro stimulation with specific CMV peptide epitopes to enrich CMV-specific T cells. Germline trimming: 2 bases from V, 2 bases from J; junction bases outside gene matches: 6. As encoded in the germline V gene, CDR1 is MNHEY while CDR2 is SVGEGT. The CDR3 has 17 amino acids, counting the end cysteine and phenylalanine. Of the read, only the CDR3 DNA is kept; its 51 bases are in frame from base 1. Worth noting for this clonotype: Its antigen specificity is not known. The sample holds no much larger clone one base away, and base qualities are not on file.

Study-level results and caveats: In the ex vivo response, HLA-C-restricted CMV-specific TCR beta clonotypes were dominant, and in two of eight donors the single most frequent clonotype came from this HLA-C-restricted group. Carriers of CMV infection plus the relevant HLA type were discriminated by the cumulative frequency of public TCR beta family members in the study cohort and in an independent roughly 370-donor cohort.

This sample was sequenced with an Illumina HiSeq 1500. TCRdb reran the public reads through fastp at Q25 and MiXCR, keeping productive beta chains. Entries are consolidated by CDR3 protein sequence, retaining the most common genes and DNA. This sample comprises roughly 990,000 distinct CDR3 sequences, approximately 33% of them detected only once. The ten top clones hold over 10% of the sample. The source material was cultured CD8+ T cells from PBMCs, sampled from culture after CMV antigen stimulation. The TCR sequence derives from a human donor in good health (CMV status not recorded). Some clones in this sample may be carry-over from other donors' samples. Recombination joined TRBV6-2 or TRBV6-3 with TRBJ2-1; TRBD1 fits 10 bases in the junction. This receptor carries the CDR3 CASSYKGTGAPYNEQFF. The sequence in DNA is TGTGCCAGCAGTTACAAGGGGACAGGGGCCCCCTACAATGAGCAGTTCTTC.